This record concerns one T cell receptor (beta chain) sequence. Antigen specificity is unknown. CDR1 and CDR2 from the germline V gene are MNHEY and SMNVEV (reference sequence). V lost 6 bases and J lost 3, with 8 bases in between. The CDR3 sequence is 12 residues long. These data originate in a study of cytomegalovirus exposure and HLA in healthy donors. General study results and limits: Within an earlier analysis, most TCR beta V segments proved productive either about 87% or about 30% of the time.

PCR was performed using 60 Vbeta and 13 Jbeta primers. Here immunoSEQ multiplex PCR was the method, and the copy in TCRdb shows in-frame clones only, minus some. Of roughly 100,000 clones listed, about 9.5% were seen once; the top ten hold 5% to 6.5%. What was sequenced was PBMCs. The chain recombines TRBV27 with TRBJ1-2; TRBD1 might be the D (5 bases). This TCR was recovered from a man aged 40-49 years in good health and CMV-seropositive. CDR3 coding DNA: TGTGCCAGCAGGCAAGGGGACTATGGCTACACCTTC. Its protein is CASRQGDYGYTF.